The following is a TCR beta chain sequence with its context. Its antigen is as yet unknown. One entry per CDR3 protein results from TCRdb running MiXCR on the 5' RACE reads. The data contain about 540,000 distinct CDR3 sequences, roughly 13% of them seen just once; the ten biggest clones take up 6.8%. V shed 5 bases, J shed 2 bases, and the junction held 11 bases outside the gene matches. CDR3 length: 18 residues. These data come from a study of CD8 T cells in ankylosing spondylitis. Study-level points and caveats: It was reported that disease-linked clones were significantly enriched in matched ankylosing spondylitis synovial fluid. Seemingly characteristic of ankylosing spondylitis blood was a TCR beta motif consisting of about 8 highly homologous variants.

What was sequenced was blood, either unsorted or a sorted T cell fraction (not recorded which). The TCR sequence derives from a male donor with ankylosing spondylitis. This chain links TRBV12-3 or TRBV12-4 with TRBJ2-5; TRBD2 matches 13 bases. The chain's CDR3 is CASSPGLAGVRGQETQYF. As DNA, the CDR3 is TGTGCCAGCAGTCCCGGACTAGCGGGAGTGAGGGGACAAGAGACCCAGTACTTC.